One and the same sample provided the 17 T cell receptor beta chains below, sequenced in a study of shared clonotypes between healthy human individuals. The repertoire was sequenced with immunoSEQ multiplex PCR; TCRdb's copy has only in-frame clones and lacks some. There are around 2,000,000 clones in the sample; just under 95% occur only once, and more than 0.9% lies in the top ten. CD45RO-negative, CCR7-selected cells formed the naive CD8 fraction, which excluded terminally differentiated effector memory CD45RA+ cells. The material sequenced was naive CD8+ T cells sorted from blood. All receptors come from a man aged 18-30 years in good health.

The chain is built from TRBV9 and TRBJ1-3; D is unclear. Trimming shortened V by 0 bases and J by 0 bases, and 7 bases separated the two germline ends. CDR1 is SGDLS, CDR2 YYNGEE, per germline. This CDR3 comprises 15 residues. The CDR3 protein is CASSVEVPSGNTIYF. In nucleotides, the CDR3 is TGTGCCAGCAGCGTAGAGGTCCCCTCTGGAAACACCATATATTTT.

The chain uses TRBV10-3 and TRBJ1-2; D perhaps matches TRBD1 (6 bases). The V gene lost 3 bases and the J gene lost 3 bases, with 20 bases spanning the gap. There are 17 residues in the CDR3. In germline, CDR1 is ENHRY, CDR2 SYGVKD. This CDR3 is CAISEQGGGANHYGYTF. In nucleotides, the CDR3 is TGTGCCATCAGTGAACAAGGGGGTGGGGCGAACCACTATGGCTACACCTTC.

The chain couples TRBV14 to TRBJ2-7, with 8 bases that match TRBD1. This CDR3 has 12 residues. V gave up 5 bases and J gave up 6 bases; unmatched junction bases: 3. The germline V gene has CDR1 SGHDN and CDR2 FVKESK. The CDR3 region is CASSGQGSEQYF. The CDR3 coding sequence is TGTGCCAGCAGCGGACAGGGTTCCGAGCAGTACTTC.

V and J are TRBV11-1 and TRBJ2-3, with 7 bases fitting TRBD2. The CDR3 extends over 15 amino acids. V was pared by 2 bases and J by 2 bases, with 4 bases of the junction left unmatched. In germline, CDR1 is SGHAT, CDR2 FQDESV (reference sequence). CDR3 sequence reads: CASSLLAAPTDTQYF. The CDR3 region has the DNA TGTGCCAGCAGCTTACTAGCGGCACCCACAGATACGCAGTATTTT.

Regarding this clone: An end of the junction does not agree with germline; a read error may underlie this. The chain carries TRBV4-3 and TRBJ1-1; 9 nucleotides align to TRBD1. The CDR3 is made up of 16 amino acids. CDR1 is LGHNA, CDR2 YSLEER, per germline. The CDR3 sequence is CAGSRTGGDVKTEAFF. Here the CDR3 DNA reads TGCGCCGGCAGCCGTACAGGGGGCGACGTGAAAACTGAAGCTTTCTTT.

The chain is built from TRBV10-1 and TRBJ2-5, with 9 bases matching TRBD1. V gave up 2 bases and J gave up 1 base; unmatched junction bases: 5. CDR3 length: 16 residues. The V gene's germline CDR1 is WNHNN and CDR2 SYGVQD (reference sequence). CDR3 protein: CASSETDRGLQETQYF. The DNA for the CDR3 is TGCGCCAGCAGTGAGACGGACAGGGGACTCCAAGAGACCCAGTACTTC.

V usage is TRBV5-4 and J usage is TRBJ2-7; D not certain. The CDR3 is 13 amino acids. V gave up 0 bases and J gave up 3 bases, with 7 bases separating them. Germline lookup yields CDR1 SGHNT and CDR2 YYREEE (reference sequence). CDR3 sequence: CASSLASNYEQYF. The CDR3 bases are TGTGCCAGCAGCTTGGCTTCCAACTACGAGCAGTACTTC.

The gene calls are TRBV15 and TRBJ2-3; no definite D call. The V gene lost 3 bases and the J gene lost 0 bases, with 7 bases spanning the gap. Germline-derived CDR1 and CDR2 are LNHNV and YYDKDF (reference sequence). This CDR3 is built from 14 residues. CDR3 amino acids: CATSSGTSTDTQYF. CDR3 sequence (DNA): TGTGCCACCAGCAGCGGTACTAGCACAGATACGCAGTATTTT.

The rearrangement joins TRBV6-1 to TRBJ2-7; D uncertain. The V gene lost 5 bases and the J gene lost 5 bases, with 19 bases spanning the gap. Germline assignment: CDR1 MNHNS and CDR2 SASEGT. This CDR3 is built from 15 residues. CDR3 nucleotides: TGTGCCAGCAGTCCGCACCGCGGCGCGGTGGACGAGCAGTACTTC. Its protein product is CASSPHRGAVDEQYF.

The chain joins TRBV7-9 to TRBJ2-7; the D is unclear. V was clipped by 2 bases and J by 2 bases, with 10 bases between them. Germline-derived CDR1 and CDR2 are SEHNR and FQNEAQ (reference sequence). This CDR3 has 14 residues. CDR3 protein: CASSLPGPTYEQYF. As DNA, the CDR3 is TGTGCCAGCAGCTTACCAGGACCTACCTACGAGCAGTACTTC. The entire variable domain, with the rest obtained from reference TRBV7-9 and TRBJ2-7, is as follows: DTGVSQNPRHKITKRGQNVTFRCDPISEHNRLYWYRQTLGQGPEFLTYFQNEAQLEKSRLLSDRFSAERPKGSFSTLEIQRTEQGDSAMYLCASSLPGPTYEQYFGPGTRLTVT.

The chain has TRBV27 and TRBJ1-4; a weak D match, TRBD1 (5 bases). Looked up from germline, CDR1 is MNHEY and CDR2 is SMNVEV (reference sequence). The CDR3 runs 16 residues. Trimming removed 8 bases from V and 8 bases from J, with 24 bases in between. The CDR3, as DNA: TGTGCCAGCTATCCACTGGCGACGGACATATGGGAAAAACTGTTTTTT. This encodes CASYPLATDIWEKLFF.

The count of this clone is one. This chain uses TRBV11-3 with TRBJ2-4; 9 positions match TRBD1. The ends lost 2 bases at V and 5 bases at J; junction bases unmatched: 7. CDR3 length: 16 residues. Germline V gene sequence: CDR1 SGHNT, CDR2 YENEEA. Here the CDR3 reads CASSLTGQGLENIQYF. CDR3 in DNA: TGTGCCAGCAGCTTAACGGGACAGGGTTTAGAAAACATTCAGTACTTC.

V is TRBV5-1 and J is TRBJ2-1, with 7 bases aligning to TRBD2. V trimming: 1 base; J trimming: 4 bases; junction bases outside the gene matches: 11. CDR3 length equals 17 residues. CDR1 is SGHRS and CDR2 is YFSETQ in the germline V gene. CDR3 protein: CASSLIGGTTIYNEQFF. DNA for the CDR3: TGCGCCAGCAGCTTGATCGGCGGGACTACCATTTACAATGAGCAGTTCTTC.

V usage is TRBV27 and J usage is TRBJ2-7; D may be TRBD1 (5 bases). Trimming left V 6 bases short and J 2 bases short, with 14 bases between. Germline V gene lookup returns CDR1 MNHEY and CDR2 SMNVEV (reference sequence). CDR3 length: 14 amino acids. CDR3 nucleotides: TGTGCCAGCAGCAGCCCGACAGCCACCTACGAGCAGTACTTC. Protein product: CASSSPTATYEQYF.

The genes are TRBV4-3 and TRBJ1-3, with D hard to call. V lost 3 bases, J lost 0 bases, and 15 bases lay in between. Germline CDR1 is LGHNA and CDR2 is YSLEER. This CDR3 is built from 17 residues. CDR3 in DNA: TGCGCCAGCAGCCAGGCTTTAGAGGGCCCCTCTGGAAACACCATATATTTT. It yields the protein CASSQALEGPSGNTIYF.

The sample holds one count of this clone. V is TRBV4-3 and J is TRBJ1-1; no firm D call. Germline-derived CDR1 and CDR2 are LGHNA and YSLEER. The CDR3 loop spans 16 amino acids. Trimming cost V 0 bases and J 1 base, with 12 bases left between them. This CDR3 reads CASSQDEDWKNTEAFF. In nucleotides, the CDR3 is TGCGCCAGCAGCCAAGATGAAGATTGGAAGAACACTGAAGCTTTCTTT.

V and J are TRBV10-2 and TRBJ1-1; 11 bases fit TRBD1. Looked up from germline, CDR1 is WSHSY and CDR2 is SAAADI. The CDR3 consists of 16 residues. Losses at the gene ends were 2 bases for V and 7 bases for J; bases not matched to a gene: 9. The CDR3 loop is CASSEPWDRGAIEAFF. In DNA form, the CDR3 reads TGCGCCAGCAGTGAGCCTTGGGACAGGGGGGCCATTGAAGCTTTCTTT.